One sample yielded the 8 T cell receptor beta chains listed below, sequenced in a study of OX40 agonist ivuxolimab in advanced cancers. Sequenced by immunoSEQ multiplex PCR; TCRdb stores in-frame clones only, minus some. The sample holds tens of thousands of clones, about 91% seen once. Here the sequenced sample was CD4+ or CD8+ T cells sorted from blood, taken in a trial of the OX40 agonist ivuxolimab. These receptors all stem from an adult with an advanced solid tumor such as melanoma, head and neck, liver or kidney cancer.

The chain has TRBV7-9 and TRBJ2-7; D call uncertain. This CDR3 is 14 amino acids long. V was trimmed by 0 bases and J by 2 bases, leaving 8 bases between them. CDR1 SEHNR and CDR2 FQNEAQ come from the germline V gene (reference sequence). The CDR3 sequence: CASSLAGFPYEQYF. CDR3 DNA: TGTGCCAGCAGCTTAGCTGGTTTCCCCTACGAGCAGTACTTC. Based on the CDR3 plus reference TRBV7-9 and TRBJ2-7, the full variable domain is DTGVSQNPRHKITKRGQNVTFRCDPISEHNRLYWYRQTLGQGPEFLTYFQNEAQLEKSRLLSDRFSAERPKGSFSTLEIQRTEQGDSAMYLCASSLAGFPYEQYFGPGTRLTVT.

The V gene is TRBV15, the J gene TRBJ2-1, with D possibly being TRBD2 (5 bases). CDR3 size: 15 residues. V was clipped by 3 bases and J by 6 bases, with 15 bases between them. Germline assignment: CDR1 LNHNV and CDR2 YYDKDF (reference sequence). The CDR3 DNA reads as TGTGCCACCAGCAGTTCCTCCTATAGCGCCAATGAGCAGTTCTTC. Translated: CATSSSSYSANEQFF.

This clone occurred once. The chain uses TRBV7-8 and TRBJ2-7; perhaps TRBD1 as D (5 bases). CDR3 length: 15 amino acids. In germline, CDR1 is SGHVS, CDR2 FQNEAQ. The V end was cut by 5 bases, the J end by 1 base, with 15 bases between. In DNA form, the CDR3 reads TGTGCCAGCAGCCTACCGCAGGGATCGTCCTACGAGCAGTACTTC. Translation: CASSLPQGSSYEQYF.

The CDR3 loop is CASSAGGIGEGNIQYF. In nucleotides, the CDR3 is TGTGCCAGCAGCGCTGGAGGGATCGGAGAAGGGAACATTCAGTACTTC. V gene TRBV9 combines with J gene TRBJ2-4; D perhaps matches TRBD2 (6 bases). Trimming took 3 bases from V and 7 from J, leaving 20 bases between them. The V gene's germline CDR1 is SGDLS and CDR2 YYNGEE. The CDR3 runs to 16 residues.

This chain joins TRBV4-3 and TRBJ1-1; D uncertain. Germline V gives CDR1 LGHNA, CDR2 YSLEER. The CDR3 consists of 14 residues. V was shortened by 4 bases and J by 6 bases, with 15 bases between the two germline ends. CDR3 in amino acids: CASSPVGNSAEAFF. CDR3 sequence (DNA): TGCGCCAGCAGCCCCGTGGGGAATTCGGCTGAAGCTTTCTTT.

The chain employs TRBV7-8 and TRBJ2-1, with D possibly matching TRBD2 (6 bases). The length of the CDR3 is 19 residues. The V gene lost 0 bases and the J gene lost 0 bases, with 18 bases spanning the gap. CDR1 and CDR2 (germline): SGHVS, FQNEAQ. CDR3 protein: CASSLAPWGDISSYNEQFF. CDR3 sequence (DNA): TGTGCCAGCAGCTTAGCGCCTTGGGGGGATATTAGCTCCTACAATGAGCAGTTCTTC.

The chain is built from TRBV4-3 and TRBJ1-1; 7 nucleotides agree with TRBD1. V was clipped by 0 bases and J by 3 bases; unmatched bases: 4. CDR1 is LGHNA and CDR2 is YSLEER in the germline V gene. This CDR3 spans 15 amino acids. CDR3 coding DNA: TGCGCCAGCAGCCAAGACGGGGACAGATACACTGAAGCTTTCTTT. This encodes CASSQDGDRYTEAFF.

The chain joins TRBV28 to TRBJ1-5, with a weak D call TRBD1 (5 bases). Germline V gene data show CDR1 as MDHEN and CDR2 as SYDVKM. This CDR3 spans 14 amino acids. Trimming removed 5 bases at V and 4 bases at J, with 12 bases between. The CDR3 is CASSLGTSNQPQHF. The DNA for the CDR3 is TGTGCCAGCAGTCTAGGGACCAGTAATCAGCCCCAGCATTTT.